The 8 T cell receptor beta chains below come from one sample, sequenced in a study of T-cell memory formation after mild COVID-19. Using its own MiXCR run on the 5' RACE reads, TCRdb lists one record per CDR3 protein. The sample consists of 100,000 or so distinct CDR3 sequences, roughly 11% of them appearing once. Sequencing was carried out using PBMCs or a T cell subset sorted from them (not recorded which). The origin of the receptors is a man between 18 and 35 years old who had mild COVID-19 (a few samples of this study predate the infection). Cell type and time point are not known.

This clonotype was recorded many times. The CDR3 DNA reads TGTGCCAGCAGCAGAAGGGCGGGACAGGGAGGTGATACGCAGTATTTT. Protein sequence: CASSRRAGQGGDTQYF. The chain uses TRBV7-2 and TRBJ2-3; 9 bases map to TRBD1. V trimming: 5 bases; J trimming: 6 bases; junction bases outside the gene matches: 12. The CDR3 length is 16 residues. CDR1 SGHTA and CDR2 FQGNSA come from the germline V gene.

This clonotype was detected only a few times. This chain links TRBV7-2 with TRBJ2-5, with D perhaps matching TRBD1 or TRBD2 (5 bases each). Trimming shortened V by 0 bases and J by 4 bases, and 15 bases separated the two germline ends. The CDR3 extends over 16 amino acids. Per germline, CDR1 SGHTA and CDR2 FQGNSA. The CDR3 reads CASSLAGAEVRETQYF. The CDR3 DNA sequence: TGTGCCAGCAGCTTAGCCGGGGCGGAGGTGCGAGAGACCCAGTACTTC.

Only a few counts were recorded for this clonotype. The V call is TRBV29-1, the J call TRBJ1-1; D possibly corresponds to TRBD1 (5 bases). CDR1 and CDR2 from the germline V gene are SQVTM and ANQGSEA. V was clipped by 5 bases and J by 7 bases, with 23 bases between them. The CDR3 has 15 residues. The CDR3 coding sequence is TGCAGCGTTTCATTGAGTGGGGGGTCGGTTAATGAAGCTTTCTTT. Protein sequence: CSVSLSGGSVNEAFF.

This clonotype has a handful of counts. The CDR3 DNA follows: TGCGCCAGCAGCCAAGGGTTATTCTACGAGCAGTACTTC. It codes for CASSQGLFYEQYF. V and J are TRBV4-3 and TRBJ2-7; no reliable D call. CDR3 length: 13 residues. In germline, CDR1 is LGHNA, CDR2 YSLEER. V was clipped by 1 base and J by 3 bases, with 7 bases between them.

The CDR3 loop reads CSVVGAGAFF. DNA of the CDR3: TGCAGCGTTGTAGGGGCTGGCGCTTTCTTT. V gene TRBV29-1 combines with J gene TRBJ1-1, with TRBD1 as a possible D gene (5 bases). The V end lost 4 bases, the J end lost 11 bases, and 11 bases lay between the germline ends. This CDR3 is built from 10 residues. Germline V gene sequence: CDR1 SQVTM, CDR2 ANQGSEA. The full variable domain, completed using reference TRBV29-1 and TRBJ1-1, is SAVISQKPSRDICQRGTSLTIQCQVDSQVTMMFWYRQQPGQSLTLIATANQGSEATYESGFVIDKFPISRPNLTFSTLTVSNMSPEDSSIYLCSVVGAGAFFGQGTRLTVV.

This clonotype was recorded many times. This chain joins TRBV7-9 and TRBJ2-3; D uncertain. Germline lookup yields CDR1 SEHNR and CDR2 FQNEAQ (reference sequence). The length of the CDR3 is 14 residues. Trimming took off 5 bases at V and 2 bases at J, with 11 bases between the two ends. CDR3 in amino acids: CASSAGRTTDTQYF. CDR3 sequence (DNA): TGTGCCAGCAGCGCCGGACGGACCACAGATACGCAGTATTTT.

In this sample, this clonotype turned up many times. This chain joins TRBV7-6 and TRBJ2-1, with 8 bases matching TRBD2. The CDR3 length is 18 residues. Germline values: CDR1 SGHVS, CDR2 FNYEAQ. J gave up 0 bases and V 1 base, and 8 bases lay outside the gene matches. The CDR3: CASSLGPLAGDSYNEQFF. DNA for the CDR3: TGTGCCAGCAGCTTAGGACCCCTAGCGGGTGACTCCTACAATGAGCAGTTCTTC.

This clonotype has only a few counts. V usage is TRBV9 and J usage is TRBJ1-4, with 7 bases matching TRBD1. Looked up from germline, CDR1 is SGDLS and CDR2 is YYNGEE. V dropped 3 bases and J dropped 7; count of bases not matched to a gene: 6. CDR3 size: 14 residues. The CDR3 bases are TGTGCCAGCAGCGGACAGGGAGGTGGTGAAAAACTGTTTTTT. It codes for CASSGQGGGEKLFF. Together with reference TRBV9 and TRBJ1-4, the CDR3 gives the full variable domain: DSGVTQTPKHLITATGQRVTLRCSPRSGDLSVYWYQQSLDQGLQFLIQYYNGEERAKGNILERFSAQQFPDLHSELNLSSLELGDSALYFCASSGQGGGEKLFFGSGTQLSVL.